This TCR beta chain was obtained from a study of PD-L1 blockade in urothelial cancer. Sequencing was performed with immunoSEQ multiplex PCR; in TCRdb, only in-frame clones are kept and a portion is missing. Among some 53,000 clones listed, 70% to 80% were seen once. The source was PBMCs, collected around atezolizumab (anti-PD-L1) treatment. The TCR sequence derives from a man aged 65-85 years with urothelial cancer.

The CDR3 loop reads CASSPRDREHWGSAGELFF. DNA of the CDR3: TGTGCCAGCTCACCAAGGGACAGGGAACATTGGGGTAGCGCCGGGGAGCTGTTTTTT. V usage is TRBV18 and J usage is TRBJ2-2, with 9 bases fitting TRBD1. CDR3 size: 19 residues. Germline values: CDR1 KGHSH, CDR2 LQKENI. With 2 bases clipped from V and 6 bases from J, the junction kept 16 bases outside the gene matches.